A single sample gave rise to the 9 T cell receptor beta chains below, sequenced in a study of blood T cell repertoires in COVID-19 (dated by TCRdb to about 2020). Libraries were constructed by the immunoSEQ multiplex PCR assay. TCRdb stores this immuneACCESS table with in-frame sequences only. Part of the clones is absent; in the studies checked, under half of the shortfall reflects unresolved V genes, and no reason is known for the rest. In this sample the table shows about 75,000 clones, about four fifths of which occur a single time. The top ten clones comprise roughly 5.9% of the sample. Sequencing was carried out using peripheral blood. These receptors all stem from a woman aged 80 or older with active or convalescent COVID-19.

The rearrangement joins TRBV6-5 to TRBJ1-1, with 8 bases aligning to TRBD1. With V trimmed by 5 bases and J by 7 bases, 9 bases remained unmatched. The germline V gene has CDR1 MNHEY and CDR2 SVGAGI. The CDR3 runs 14 residues. CDR3 DNA sequence: TGTGCCAGCAGTCGCCAACGTACAGGGGGTGAAGCTTTCTTT. It codes for CASSRQRTGGEAFF.

The chain couples TRBV18 to TRBJ2-3; 10 bases map to TRBD1. Germline assignment: CDR1 KGHSH and CDR2 LQKENI. V was pared by 2 bases and J by 5 bases, with 7 bases of the junction left unmatched. The CDR3 has 16 residues. CDR3 loop: CASSPATGGAGDTQYF. CDR3 bases: TGTGCCAGCTCACCAGCGACAGGGGGCGCAGGAGATACGCAGTATTTT.

A few counts support this clone. The V and J genes are TRBV5-1 and TRBJ1-4; 8 bases align to TRBD1. The V gene end was trimmed by 4 bases and the J gene end by 4 bases; junction bases not matched to a gene: 6. Germline V gives CDR1 SGHRS, CDR2 YFSETQ. The CDR3 extends over 15 amino acids. CDR3 sequence: CASSTDRGYNEKLFF. The CDR3 DNA reads TGCGCCAGCAGCACTGACAGGGGATATAATGAAAAACTGTTTTTT.

The genes are TRBV11-2 and TRBJ2-1; 7 bases match TRBD2. The junction had 7 bases not matched to a gene; V was cut back by 2 bases and J by 0 bases. The CDR3 is made up of 17 amino acids. CDR1 and CDR2 (germline): SGHAT, FQNNGV. CDR3 residues: CASSLIRGVSSYNEQFF. The CDR3 nucleotides read TGTGCCAGCAGCTTAATCCGGGGGGTGAGCTCCTACAATGAGCAGTTCTTC. Filled out from reference TRBV11-2 and TRBJ2-1, the complete variable domain reads EAGVAQSPRYKIIEKRQSVAFWCNPISGHATLYWYQQILGQGPKLLIQFQNNGVVDDSQLPKDRFSAERLKGVDSTLKIQPAKLEDSAVYLCASSLIRGVSSYNEQFFGPGTRLTVL.

The rearrangement uses TRBV28 and TRBJ2-5, with D hard to call. V shed 3 bases and J shed 5 bases, with 10 bases lying between them. The CDR3 spans 13 residues. CDR1 MDHEN and CDR2 SYDVKM come from the germline V gene. The CDR3 DNA follows: TGTGCCAGCAGTTTTAGCCCGAGTGAGACCCAGTACTTC. Amino acid sequence: CASSFSPSETQYF.

The chain carries TRBV18 and TRBJ1-2; D may be TRBD1 (5 bases). V shed 1 base and J shed 3 bases, with 9 bases lying between them. In germline, CDR1 is KGHSH, CDR2 LQKENI. There are 14 residues in the CDR3. Here the CDR3 DNA reads TGTGCCAGCTCACCACGCACGGGGGACTATGGCTACACCTTC. This sequence encodes CASSPRTGDYGYTF.

The chain couples TRBV6-5 to TRBJ1-6, with 10 positions matching TRBD1. The germline V gene encodes CDR1 MNHEY and CDR2 SVGAGI. The ends lost 6 bases at V and 10 bases at J; junction bases unmatched: 6. This CDR3 comprises 14 residues. CDR3 DNA: TGTGCCAGCAGGTTCGGGACAGGGGCCTCACCCCTCCACTTT. Translated: CASRFGTGASPLHF.

This clone was counted a single time. V is TRBV29-1 and J is TRBJ1-4, with 7 nucleotides matching TRBD1. Per germline, CDR1 SQVTM and CDR2 ANQGSEA. This CDR3 is built from 15 residues. Germline trimming cut 1 base from V and 8 bases from J; bases unmatched to any gene: 10. The CDR3 DNA follows: TGCAGCGTTGAAGGGACAGGCATCTACCGAGAAAAACTGTTTTTT. Translating it yields CSVEGTGIYREKLFF.

The chain is built from TRBV25-1 and TRBJ2-3; D may be TRBD2 (7 bases). CDR1 is MGHDK and CDR2 is SYGVNS in the germline V gene. The CDR3 contains 17 residues. V lost 3 bases to trimming and J lost 5 bases, with 21 bases between them. This chain's CDR3 is CASSDPNGGRRRDTQYF. CDR3 coding DNA: TGTGCCAGCAGTGATCCTAACGGGGGGCGCAGGAGAGATACGCAGTATTTT.